Listed below are T cell receptor beta chains from one sample, sequenced in a study of T-cell reconstitution after alpha-beta-depleted transplantation in children. TCRdb redid the calling of the PCR reads with MiXCR, one entry per CDR3 protein. The profile shows some 75,000 distinct CDR3 sequences, about 7% of them singletons. Sequencing was performed on PBMCs from the stem cell graft donor, taken from the stem cell graft. Receptors originate from a human donor who donated a stem cell graft to a child with acute lymphoblastic leukemia. Both conserved end residues are part of each CDR3. D genes are given only for firm matches. Rows may omit the clone size; those that give it use once, few, many or a size class.

clone_size: many
d_call: NA
v_call: TRBV3-1
j_call: TRBJ2-1
cdr3_nt: TGTGCCAGCAGCCAAGATCAGGGATCCTACAATGAGCAGTTCTTC
cdr3_aa: CASSQDQGSYNEQFF

clone_size: many
d_call: NA
v_call: TRBV6-5
j_call: TRBJ2-7
cdr3_nt: TGTGCCAGCAGTTCCGACAGATGGCCCTACGAGCAGTACTTC
cdr3_aa: CASSSDRWPYEQYF

clone_size: many
d_call: TRBD1
v_call: TRBV5-1
j_call: TRBJ1-2
cdr3_nt: TGCGCCAGCAGCTTGGAGGGACAGACCTACTATGGCTACACCTTC
cdr3_aa: CASSLEGQTYYGYTF

clone_size: many
d_call: NA
v_call: TRBV7-2
j_call: TRBJ2-4
cdr3_nt: TGTGCCAGCAGCTTAGGGGTAGCCGGGGACATTCAGTACTTC
cdr3_aa: CASSLGVAGDIQYF

clone_size: many
d_call: TRBD1
v_call: TRBV6-5
j_call: TRBJ1-5
cdr3_nt: TGTGCCAGCAGTTACGACAGGGGCAATCAGCCCCAGCATTTT
cdr3_aa: CASSYDRGNQPQHF

clone_size: many
d_call: NA
v_call: TRBV6-5
j_call: TRBJ1-5
cdr3_nt: TGTGCCAGCAGAGGAGGGGCGGGCAGCAATCAGCCCCAGCATTTT
cdr3_aa: CASRGGAGSNQPQHF

clone_size: NA
d_call: NA
v_call: TRBV7-2
j_call: TRBJ2-1
cdr3_nt: TGTGCCAGCAGCTTGCGGATTATGAATGAGCAGTTCTTC
cdr3_aa: CASSLRIMNEQFF

clone_size: many
d_call: TRBD2
v_call: TRBV29-1
j_call: TRBJ2-7
cdr3_nt: TGCAGCGTTGAAGGTAGCGGGAGGGCCGCCTACGAGCAGTACTTC
cdr3_aa: CSVEGSGRAAYEQYF

clone_size: many
d_call: TRBD1
v_call: TRBV12-3/TRBV12-4
j_call: TRBJ2-7
cdr3_nt: TGTGCCAGCAGTTTAGGGGGACAGGGGTCCTACGAGCAGTACTTC
cdr3_aa: CASSLGGQGSYEQYF

clone_size: many
d_call: NA
v_call: TRBV7-2
j_call: TRBJ1-4
cdr3_nt: TGTGCCAGCAGCTTAGGTTCGCAGCCTAATGAAAAACTGTTTTTT
cdr3_aa: CASSLGSQPNEKLFF

clone_size: many
d_call: TRBD2
v_call: TRBV18
j_call: TRBJ2-1
cdr3_nt: TGTGCCAGCTCAGAGTCGGGAGGGCCCCAGTTCTTC
cdr3_aa: CASSESGGPQFF

clone_size: few
d_call: NA
v_call: TRBV6-1
j_call: TRBJ2-2
cdr3_nt: TGTGCCAGCATCGGTCACCTAAACACCGGGGAGCTGTTTTTT
cdr3_aa: CASIGHLNTGELFF

clone_size: many
d_call: TRBD1
v_call: TRBV7-9
j_call: TRBJ1-1
cdr3_nt: TGTGCCAGCAGCTTTAGGACAGGGGCCATGAACACTGAAGCTTTCTTT
cdr3_aa: CASSFRTGAMNTEAFF

clone_size: once
d_call: TRBD1
v_call: TRBV7-9
j_call: TRBJ2-1
cdr3_nt: TGTGCCAGCAGCTTAGGACAGGGGAAGTTCTTC
cdr3_aa: CASSLGQGKFF

clone_size: many
d_call: NA
v_call: TRBV11-2
j_call: TRBJ1-4
cdr3_nt: TGTGCCAGCAGTCCAAGTGGACAGCAGAATGAAAAACTGTTTTTT
cdr3_aa: CASSPSGQQNEKLFF

clone_size: many
d_call: NA
v_call: TRBV12-3/TRBV12-4
j_call: TRBJ1-5
cdr3_nt: TGTGCCAGCAGTGCGGGCCCCATGGGGACCCAGCATTTT
cdr3_aa: CASSAGPMGTQHF

clone_size: many
d_call: TRBD1
v_call: TRBV6-2/TRBV6-3
j_call: TRBJ1-2
cdr3_nt: TGTGCCAGCAGTTTACCCGGGACAGCCTACTATGGCTACACCTTC
cdr3_aa: CASSLPGTAYYGYTF

clone_size: many
d_call: NA
v_call: TRBV24-1
j_call: TRBJ2-1
cdr3_nt: TGTGCCACCAGTGATTTGATATTCAACAATGAGCAGTTCTTC
cdr3_aa: CATSDLIFNNEQFF

clone_size: many
d_call: NA
v_call: TRBV20-1
j_call: TRBJ2-1
cdr3_nt: TGCAGTGCTAGACGGGGGGCTGAGCAGTTCTTC
cdr3_aa: CSARRGAEQFF

clone_size: many
d_call: TRBD1
v_call: TRBV7-6
j_call: TRBJ1-1
cdr3_nt: TGTGCCAGCAGCCGACAGGGGGATGGTAACACTGAAGCTTTCTTT
cdr3_aa: CASSRQGDGNTEAFF

clone_size: many
d_call: NA
v_call: TRBV7-3
j_call: TRBJ2-1
cdr3_nt: TGTGCCAGCAGCCCGGCAGCATTATACAATGAGCAGTTCTTC
cdr3_aa: CASSPAALYNEQFF

clone_size: many
d_call: NA
v_call: TRBV20-1
j_call: TRBJ1-4
cdr3_nt: TGCAGGCACCTGGGGGGGAAAAATGAAAAACTGTTTTTT
cdr3_aa: CRHLGGKNEKLFF

clone_size: many
d_call: TRBD1
v_call: TRBV5-1
j_call: TRBJ2-7
cdr3_nt: TGCGCCAGCAGCTCCCCCCCCGGTAAGGGGGCGGACGAGCAGTACTTC
cdr3_aa: CASSSPPGKGADEQYF

clone_size: many
d_call: NA
v_call: TRBV27
j_call: TRBJ2-4
cdr3_nt: TGTGCCAGCAGTTTCATTGGGGGCAAAAACATTCAGTACTTC
cdr3_aa: CASSFIGGKNIQYF

clone_size: NA
d_call: NA
v_call: TRBV10-3
j_call: TRBJ2-4
cdr3_nt: TGTGCCATCAAGGAACCAGGGGCCCAAAACATTCAGTACTTC
cdr3_aa: CAIKEPGAQNIQYF

clone_size: many
d_call: NA
v_call: TRBV11-1
j_call: TRBJ1-2
cdr3_nt: TGTGCCAGCAGCTTACTCACCACGGGGAACTATGGCTACACCTTC
cdr3_aa: CASSLLTTGNYGYTF

clone_size: NA
d_call: TRBD2
v_call: TRBV20-1
j_call: TRBJ2-3
cdr3_nt: TGCAGTGCCCCGGTGGGGCGGGGGGTCACAGATACGCAGTATTTT
cdr3_aa: CSAPVGRGVTDTQYF

clone_size: NA
d_call: NA
v_call: TRBV20-1
j_call: TRBJ2-5
cdr3_nt: TGCAGTGCTAGAGATCTGTGGGAGACCCAGTACTTC
cdr3_aa: CSARDLWETQYF

clone_size: few
d_call: TRBD1
v_call: TRBV25-1
j_call: TRBJ1-4
cdr3_nt: TGTGCCAGCACCAAAAATGGACAGGCCCTATCTGAAAAACTGTTTTTT
cdr3_aa: CASTKNGQALSEKLFF

clone_size: many
d_call: TRBD1
v_call: TRBV7-2
j_call: TRBJ1-1
cdr3_nt: TGTGCCAGCAGCGCAGACAGGGGCCCGAGGACTGAAGCTTTCTTT
cdr3_aa: CASSADRGPRTEAFF

clone_size: many
d_call: TRBD2
v_call: TRBV4-1
j_call: TRBJ2-1
cdr3_nt: TGCGCCAGCAGCCAAGTTCAGGCACTAGCGGGAGGGCGTGTAGAGCAGTTCTTC
cdr3_aa: CASSQVQALAGGRVEQFF

clone_size: NA
d_call: NA
v_call: TRBV5-4
j_call: TRBJ1-1
cdr3_nt: TGTGCCAGCAGCTTGGACAGGTTTCCTGAAGCTTTCTTT
cdr3_aa: CASSLDRFPEAFF

clone_size: NA
d_call: NA
v_call: TRBV29-1
j_call: TRBJ1-2
cdr3_nt: TGCAGCGTTGAATGGCAGGCTAACTATGGCTACACCTTC
cdr3_aa: CSVEWQANYGYTF

clone_size: NA
d_call: NA
v_call: TRBV28
j_call: TRBJ2-3
cdr3_nt: TGTGCCAGCAGTCTTCAGGGTTCAGCGCAGTATTTT
cdr3_aa: CASSLQGSAQYF

clone_size: few
d_call: NA
v_call: TRBV6-2/TRBV6-3
j_call: TRBJ2-5
cdr3_nt: TGTGCCAGCAGCTTTACTAGCCGGGAGACCCAGTACTTC
cdr3_aa: CASSFTSRETQYF

clone_size: many
d_call: TRBD1
v_call: TRBV5-1
j_call: TRBJ2-7
cdr3_nt: TGCGCCAGCAGCTTGGATGGACAGGGGTTTGACTCCTACGAGCAGTACTTC
cdr3_aa: CASSLDGQGFDSYEQYF

clone_size: many
d_call: NA
v_call: TRBV9
j_call: TRBJ2-4
cdr3_nt: TGTGCCAGCAGCGTAGGTAGGACTCTAGCCAAAAACATTCAGTACTTC
cdr3_aa: CASSVGRTLAKNIQYF

clone_size: NA
d_call: TRBD2
v_call: TRBV29-1
j_call: TRBJ2-1
cdr3_nt: TGCAGCGCCATAACAGCTAGCGGGTTCTCCTACAATGAGCAGTTCTTC
cdr3_aa: CSAITASGFSYNEQFF

clone_size: NA
d_call: NA
v_call: TRBV27
j_call: TRBJ1-3
cdr3_nt: TGTGCCAGCATGAAAGGAAACTCCATATATTTT
cdr3_aa: CASMKGNSIYF

clone_size: NA
d_call: NA
v_call: TRBV7-2
j_call: TRBJ2-3
cdr3_nt: TGTGCCAGCAGCCTCAGGGACGATACGCAGTATTTT
cdr3_aa: CASSLRDDTQYF

clone_size: NA
d_call: NA
v_call: TRBV7-7
j_call: TRBJ2-1
cdr3_nt: TGTGCTAGCAGCTTAGGCAGGGGCGGGGAGCAGTTCTTC
cdr3_aa: CASSLGRGGEQFF

clone_size: NA
d_call: NA
v_call: TRBV4-3
j_call: TRBJ1-2
cdr3_nt: TGCGCCAGCAGCCCCGGACTAGGAGACATCTATGGCTACACCTTC
cdr3_aa: CASSPGLGDIYGYTF

clone_size: many
d_call: NA
v_call: TRBV7-9
j_call: TRBJ2-6
cdr3_nt: TGTGCCAGCAGCTTCAGAGGGGCCAACGTCCTGACTTTC
cdr3_aa: CASSFRGANVLTF

clone_size: NA
d_call: NA
v_call: TRBV27
j_call: TRBJ2-3
cdr3_nt: TGTGCCAGCAGTTTCCTATCCTCTAGCACAGATACGCAGTATTTT
cdr3_aa: CASSFLSSSTDTQYF

clone_size: many
d_call: NA
v_call: TRBV15
j_call: TRBJ1-1
cdr3_nt: TGTGCCACCAGCCGATTCTTCAGGGGCATGAACACTGAAGCTTTCTTT
cdr3_aa: CATSRFFRGMNTEAFF

clone_size: few
d_call: TRBD1
v_call: TRBV7-6
j_call: TRBJ2-7
cdr3_nt: TGTGCCAGCAGCTTGACAGGGGGCGACTACGAGCAGTACTTC
cdr3_aa: CASSLTGGDYEQYF

clone_size: NA
d_call: NA
v_call: TRBV4-2
j_call: TRBJ2-1
cdr3_nt: TGTGCCAGCAGCCAGGATACAGGGAGCTCCTACAATGAGCAGTTCTTC
cdr3_aa: CASSQDTGSSYNEQFF

clone_size: few
d_call: TRBD2
v_call: TRBV6-6
j_call: TRBJ2-7
cdr3_nt: TGTGCCAGCAGTGCCGGGACTAGCCGAGGGGATCTCTACGAGCAGTACTTC
cdr3_aa: CASSAGTSRGDLYEQYF

clone_size: many
d_call: NA
v_call: TRBV5-1
j_call: TRBJ1-5
cdr3_nt: TGCGCCAGCAGCTCAGGACGTAATCAGCCCCAGCATTTT
cdr3_aa: CASSSGRNQPQHF

clone_size: many
d_call: NA
v_call: TRBV10-3
j_call: TRBJ2-1
cdr3_nt: TGTGCCATCAGGGCAGGGGAGGGTGAGCAGTTCTTC
cdr3_aa: CAIRAGEGEQFF

clone_size: many
d_call: TRBD1
v_call: TRBV12-3/TRBV12-4
j_call: TRBJ1-1
cdr3_nt: TGTGCCAGCAGTTCACCCCCGACAGGGCGGACTGAAGCTTTCTTT
cdr3_aa: CASSSPPTGRTEAFF

clone_size: many
d_call: TRBD2
v_call: TRBV6-5
j_call: TRBJ2-7
cdr3_nt: TGTGCCAGCAGTTCTGGACTAGCGGCCGTGGAGCAGTACTTC
cdr3_aa: CASSSGLAAVEQYF